The clone carrying this TCR beta chain was counted between two and nine times. Antigen: not known. Prepared libraries of TCR beta cDNA carried unique molecular identifiers. TCRdb re-called the PCR reads with MiXCR, one entry per CDR3 protein. Of about 460,000 distinct CDR3 sequences in the sample, roughly 45% were seen once. This CDR3 has 14 amino acids. V dropped 5 bases and J dropped 4; count of bases not matched to a gene: 6. The germline gives CDR1 MNHEY, CDR2 SVGAGI. This sample is part of a study of post-analysis software for immune sequencing data. Study-level points and caveats: Included in a set of five TRBV segments more frequent in patients than controls were TRBV5-6, TRBV5-1 and TRBV20-1.

The J gene is TRBJ2-3, the V gene TRBV6-5; 7 positions match TRBD2. The receptor comes from a girl aged 5 to 17 with multiple sclerosis. Sequencing was done on a sample of blood. CDR3 protein: CASSMGGRADTQYF. The CDR3 DNA follows: TGTGCCAGCAGTATGGGAGGGAGGGCAGATACGCAGTATTTT.